The next 32 T cell receptor beta chains were all read from a single sample in a study of blood T cell repertoires in COVID-19. Produced via immunoSEQ multiplex PCR; TCRdb's table is partial and in-frame only. The sample contains under 250,000 clones, around 82% of which appear only once. The sample consisted of peripheral blood. The receptors shown here come from a woman in her seventies with acute or convalescent COVID-19.

The V gene is TRBV4-3, the J gene TRBJ1-3; the match to TRBD1 covers 8 bases. From germline, CDR1 is LGHNA and CDR2 YSLEER. V lost 1 base to trimming and J lost 3 bases; unmatched junction nucleotides: 8. The CDR3 has 17 amino acids. The CDR3 loop is CASSQVPQGAGGNTIYF. The DNA of the CDR3 is TGCGCCAGCAGCCAAGTCCCCCAGGGGGCGGGTGGAAACACCATATATTTT.

The chain has TRBV10-3 and TRBJ1-2, with D unresolved. V lost 0 bases and J lost 5, with 13 bases in between. Germline CDR1 reads ENHRY; CDR2 reads SYGVKD. CDR3 length equals 15 residues. CDR3 nucleotides: TGTGCCATCAGTGAGTCCCAGAAACCGTGGTATGGCTACACCTTC. This sequence encodes CAISESQKPWYGYTF.

The gene calls are TRBV5-6 and TRBJ2-2; possible D gene TRBD1, 5 bases. The V gene lost 4 bases and the J gene lost 7 bases, with 11 bases spanning the gap. The CDR3 totals 13 residues. Germline CDR1 reads SGHDT; CDR2 reads YYEEEE. In DNA form, the CDR3 reads TGTGCCAGCAGCAACCAGGGCATCGGGGAGCTGTTTTTT. Its protein product is CASSNQGIGELFF.

Concerning this clone: Different DNA sequences within this sample yield the same CDR3. This rearrangement joins TRBV7-2 to TRBJ2-7, with TRBD1 matching 7 bases. Trimming removed 1 base from V and 2 bases from J; junction bases left unmatched: 2. Germline loops: CDR1 SGHTA, CDR2 FQGNSA. The CDR3 is 14 amino acids. The CDR3 here is CASSLGTGPYEQYF. In DNA, the CDR3 is TGTGCCAGCAGCTTAGGGACAGGACCCTACGAGCAGTACTTC.

The chain joins TRBV12-3 or TRBV12-4 to TRBJ1-1, with D perhaps matching TRBD1 (5 bases). The CDR3 has 12 amino acids. The V and J ends lost 8 bases and 0 bases respectively, with 7 bases between them. The chain's CDR3 is CASSTVNTEAFF. The CDR3 DNA sequence: TGTGCCAGCTCGACAGTGAACACTGAAGCTTTCTTT.

The chain has TRBV5-6 and TRBJ1-5; the D is unclear. The CDR3 spans 14 residues. Germline V gene data show CDR1 as SGHDT and CDR2 as YYEEEE. Trimming took 1 base from V and 2 from J, leaving 7 bases between them. The CDR3: CASSLFTGNQPQHF. The DNA for the CDR3 is TGTGCCAGCAGCTTGTTTACAGGCAATCAGCCCCAGCATTTT.

The chain links TRBV30 to TRBJ1-6; 9 bases align to TRBD1. This CDR3 comprises 20 residues. V lost 0 bases and J lost 0; bases outside the gene matches: 12. Germline assignment: CDR1 GTSNPN and CDR2 SVGIG (reference sequence). In DNA, the CDR3 is TGTGCCTGGAGTGTACGCCGTGGGACAGGGAAGAGCTCCTATAATTCACCCCTCCACTTT. Protein product: CAWSVRRGTGKSSYNSPLHF.

The V call is TRBV6-1, the J call TRBJ2-3; 9 bases map to TRBD1. CDR1 MNHNS and CDR2 SASEGT come from the germline V gene. This CDR3 comprises 16 residues. V lost 4 bases to trimming and J lost 6 bases; unmatched junction nucleotides: 11. The CDR3 DNA sequence: TGTGCCAGCAGTGGCCGGGACAGGGTGGGGCGGGATACGCAGTATTTT. Amino acids: CASSGRDRVGRDTQYF.

This chain joins TRBV29-1 and TRBJ2-3, with D maybe TRBD2 (7 bases). The CDR3 totals 13 residues. V was pared by 0 bases and J by 4 bases, with 8 bases between. The germline V gene has CDR1 SQVTM and CDR2 ANQGSEA. Written as DNA, the CDR3 is TGCAGCGTTGAAGAAGGGGGGGCAGATACGCAGTATTTT. Protein product: CSVEEGGADTQYF.

V is TRBV4-1 and J is TRBJ1-2, with 7 bases lining up with TRBD1. With V trimmed by 0 bases and J by 7 bases, 11 bases remained unmatched. The CDR3 contains 16 residues. The germline CDR1 and CDR2 sequences are MGHRA and YSYEKL. Written as DNA, the CDR3 is TGCGCCAGCAGCCAAGAGTTTGGAACAGGGGTGACTGGCTACACCTTC. This encodes CASSQEFGTGVTGYTF.

This clone has only a few counts. The V and J genes are TRBV5-4 and TRBJ1-2; D uncertain. Germline assignment: CDR1 SGHNT and CDR2 YYREEE (reference sequence). CDR3 length: 12 amino acids. The V end was cut by 3 bases, the J end by 5 bases, with 8 bases between. CDR3 in DNA: TGTGCCAGCAGCTCACGGGAGTATGGCTACACCTTC. The encoded protein is CASSSREYGYTF.

The gene calls are TRBV6-5 and TRBJ1-2; 7 positions match TRBD1. Germline assignment: CDR1 MNHEY and CDR2 SVGAGI. There are 16 residues in the CDR3. V dropped 0 bases and J dropped 2; count of bases not matched to a gene: 6. The CDR3 nucleotides are TGTGCCAGCAGTTACTCCGGACAGGCCGTCAACTATGGCTACACCTTC. This gives the protein CASSYSGQAVNYGYTF.

The chain recombines TRBV18 with TRBJ2-3, with D unclear. The CDR3 runs to 15 residues. Trimming took 3 bases from V and 3 from J, leaving 13 bases between them. Germline V gene lookup returns CDR1 KGHSH and CDR2 LQKENI. As DNA, the CDR3 is TGTGCCAGCTCACCTAGGCCAGGTTTGACAGATACGCAGTATTTT. Its translation is CASSPRPGLTDTQYF.

This clone was seen only once. The genes are TRBV18 and TRBJ2-7, with D possibly matching TRBD2 (6 bases). The germline gives CDR1 KGHSH, CDR2 LQKENI. V shed 0 bases and J shed 5 bases, with 11 bases lying between them. This CDR3 has 14 residues. The DNA for the CDR3 is TGTGCCAGCTCACCACCTGGGACTTCAGACGAGCAGTACTTC. Its translation is CASSPPGTSDEQYF.

The rearrangement links TRBV24-1 to TRBJ2-1; D may be TRBD1 (5 bases). The CDR3 extends over 16 amino acids. Trimming took 0 bases from V and 5 from J, leaving 13 bases between them. CDR1 is KGHDR and CDR2 is SFDVKD in the germline V gene. CDR3 in amino acids: CATSDLPGLYNNEQFF. CDR3 sequence (DNA): TGTGCCACCAGTGATTTGCCAGGGCTATACAACAATGAGCAGTTCTTC.

This sequence joins TRBV5-1 and TRBJ1-4; the match to TRBD1 covers 8 bases. The V and J ends lost 0 bases and 8 bases, in that order; junction bases with no gene match: 6. Per germline, CDR1 SGHRS and CDR2 YFSETQ. CDR3 length: 15 residues. CDR3 in DNA: TGCGCCAGCAGCTTGGGGGCAGGGGGCTACGAAAAACTGTTTTTT. Residues: CASSLGAGGYEKLFF.

The table lists this clone with a few counts. The chain joins TRBV4-1 to TRBJ1-1, with 8 bases lining up with TRBD1. The ends lost 5 bases at V and 4 bases at J; junction bases unmatched: 3. Germline lookup yields CDR1 MGHRA and CDR2 YSYEKL. CDR3 size: 13 residues. CDR3 loop: CASSARGPTEAFF. CDR3 DNA: TGCGCCAGCAGCGCCAGGGGGCCCACTGAAGCTTTCTTT.

J is TRBJ2-1 and V is TRBV19, with no clear D. This CDR3 region has 15 residues. V lost 2 bases, J lost 0 bases, and 8 bases lay in between. Germline-derived CDR1 and CDR2 are LNHDA and SQIVND (reference sequence). The CDR3 DNA reads TGTGCCAGTAGTATAAGTAGCCTCTCCTACAATGAGCAGTTCTTC. Its translation: CASSISSLSYNEQFF.

The chain joins TRBV3-1 (or the pseudogene TRBV3-2) to TRBJ1-2, with D maybe TRBD1 (5 bases). The CDR3 has 14 residues. With 0 bases removed from V and 7 bases from J, the gap between germline ends came to 12 bases. From germline, CDR1 is LGHDT and CDR2 YNNKEL (reference sequence). DNA for the CDR3: TGTGCCAGCAGCCAAGAGGGACTCCACACTGGCTACACCTTC. It yields the protein CASSQEGLHTGYTF.

The chain recombines TRBV15 with TRBJ1-4; D not resolved. V was shortened by 5 bases and J by 4 bases, with 11 bases between the two germline ends. The CDR3 has 14 amino acids. Germline CDR1 is LNHNV and CDR2 is YYDKDF (reference sequence). CDR3 sequence (DNA): TGTGCCACCAGCCTAGGACGGGATAATGAAAAACTGTTTTTT. Protein: CATSLGRDNEKLFF.

This chain connects TRBV5-4 to TRBJ1-2; D remains ambiguous. The CDR3 spans 14 residues. The V gene's germline CDR1 is SGHNT and CDR2 YYREEE (reference sequence). Trimming stripped 1 base from V and 0 bases from J, with 7 bases between. The CDR3 DNA reads as TGTGCCAGCAGCTTGCGGGGAACTAACTATGGCTACACCTTC. It translates to CASSLRGTNYGYTF.

The rearrangement joins TRBV5-1 to TRBJ2-1; the D gene is possibly TRBD2 (6 bases). V lost 0 bases to trimming and J lost 4 bases, with 14 bases between them. CDR3 length: 16 amino acids. Germline V gene data show CDR1 as SGHRS and CDR2 as YFSETQ. The CDR3 region is CASSLEMASAYNEQFF. The CDR3 nucleotides read TGCGCCAGCAGCTTGGAAATGGCTAGCGCGTACAATGAGCAGTTCTTC.

The chain carries TRBV12-3 or TRBV12-4 and TRBJ2-7, with a possible D match to TRBD1 (5 bases). Trimming left V 5 bases short and J 7 bases short, with 12 bases between. The CDR3 is 12 residues long. CDR3 residues: CASSPQGWEQYF. CDR3 in DNA: TGTGCCAGCAGTCCGCAGGGTTGGGAGCAGTACTTC.

In its sample, this clone was seen once. The chain combines TRBV9 with TRBJ1-5; the D gene is possibly TRBD1 (5 bases). Per the germline V gene, CDR1 is SGDLS and CDR2 is YYNGEE. V was cut by 0 bases and J by 6 bases, with 7 bases left in between. This CDR3 has 13 residues. CDR3 bases: TGTGCCAGCAGCGTAGGGGGGGGTCAGCCCCAGCATTTT. It yields the protein CASSVGGGQPQHF.

The CDR3 region is CSVGGTGGLYGYTF. The CDR3 DNA reads TGCAGCGTTGGGGGGACAGGGGGCCTATATGGCTACACCTTC. The rearrangement joins TRBV29-1 to TRBJ1-2, with 12 bases identical to TRBD1. The germline CDR1 and CDR2 sequences are SQVTM and ANQGSEA. After removal of 4 bases from V and 5 bases from J, the junction contained 5 bases not matched to a gene. The length of the CDR3 is 14 residues.

The J gene is TRBJ1-6, the V gene TRBV18; D is undetermined. V lost 3 bases and J lost 9, with 15 bases in between. This CDR3 is built from 15 residues. Per germline, CDR1 KGHSH and CDR2 LQKENI. CDR3 residues: CASSPPGPRGSPLHF. The DNA of the CDR3 is TGTGCCAGCTCACCTCCCGGACCCCGGGGTTCACCCCTCCACTTT.

For this clone: This specimen includes other DNA sequences encoding the same CDR3. The chain carries TRBV15 and TRBJ1-2; weak D call: TRBD1 (5 bases). CDR1 LNHNV and CDR2 YYDKDF come from the germline V gene (reference sequence). CDR3 length equals 13 residues. V was shortened by 0 bases and J by 7 bases, with 9 bases between the two germline ends. The CDR3 DNA follows: TGTGCCACCAGCAGAGAGCAGGGTCCTGGCTACACCTTC. It yields the protein CATSREQGPGYTF.

The CDR3, as DNA: TGTGCCAGCAGTACCGGGACAGGGGGCGGAAATCAGCCCCAGCATTTT. It encodes CASSTGTGGGNQPQHF. V gene TRBV6-2 or TRBV6-3 combines with J gene TRBJ1-5; 12 bases align to TRBD1. The CDR3 loop spans 16 amino acids. CDR1 is MNHEY and CDR2 is SVGEGT in the germline V gene. V gave up 5 bases and J gave up 4 bases; unmatched junction bases: 6.

J is TRBJ2-1 and V is TRBV25-1; 9 nucleotides align to TRBD1. J lost 3 bases, V lost 8 bases, and 8 bases had no gene match. The CDR3 spans 15 residues. Germline CDR1 is MGHDK and CDR2 is SYGVNS. For the CDR3, the DNA is TGTGCCAGCCAAGGGACAGGGATTCTCTACAATGAGCAGTTCTTC. It translates to CASQGTGILYNEQFF.

Comments on this clone: The same CDR3 arises from other DNA sequences in this sample as well. This sequence joins TRBV6-2 or TRBV6-3 and TRBJ1-1, with unresolved D. The ends were cut back, 2 bases at V and 1 base at J, with 8 bases in the middle. Germline values: CDR1 MNHEY, CDR2 SVGEGT. The CDR3 totals 14 residues. DNA for the CDR3: TGTGCCAGCAGTTACGGCCAGAAGAACACTGAAGCTTTCTTT. Encoded protein: CASSYGQKNTEAFF.

This rearrangement joins TRBV4-3 to TRBJ1-2; tentatively, D is TRBD1 (5 bases). The V end was cut by 1 base, the J end by 1 base, with 13 bases between. From germline, CDR1 is LGHNA and CDR2 YSLEER. The CDR3 extends over 16 amino acids. CDR3 protein: CASSQAQPGINYGYTF. DNA for the CDR3: TGCGCCAGCAGCCAAGCTCAGCCAGGGATTAACTATGGCTACACCTTC.

CDR3 sequence: CASSLPTGSTGELFF. The CDR3 DNA is TGTGCCAGCAGCTTACCGACAGGGTCCACCGGGGAGCTGTTTTTT. This chain joins TRBV28 and TRBJ2-2; the match to TRBD1 covers 7 bases. The V and J ends lost 6 bases and 4 bases, in that order; junction bases with no gene match: 8. Per the germline V gene, CDR1 is MDHEN and CDR2 is SYDVKM. This CDR3 is built from 15 residues. Filled out from reference TRBV28 and TRBJ2-2, the complete variable domain reads DVKVTQSSRYLVKRTGEKVFLECVQDMDHENMFWYRQDPGLGLRLIYFSYDVKMKEKGDIPEGYSVSREKKERFSLILESASTNQTSMYLCASSLPTGSTGELFFGEGSRLTVL.